The 30 T cell receptor beta chains listed next were all sequenced from one sample in a study of T cells expressing NK-cell markers (dated by TCRdb to the early 2020s). The library came from 5' RACE. The sequencing machine was an Illumina HiSeq 2000. TCRdb reprocessed the reads; each CDR3 protein sequence makes one entry, and DNA is unavailable. Per the sample table, the count is 440,000 or so distinct CDR3 sequences. Clones ranked in the top ten supply less than 7.5% of the sample. The material sequenced was blood T cells: a sorted CD56 or NKG2C T cell subset, CD4+ or CD8+ T cells, or bulk PBMC T cells (not recorded which). The source is a woman between 18 and 70 years old in good health.

This chain connects TRBV29-1 to TRBJ2-3; TCRdb returns TRBD1, unconfirmable since there is no DNA. CDR1 is SQVTM, CDR2 ANQGSEA, per germline. CDR3 size: 16 residues. CDR3 residues: CSVEGGPDIITDTQYF.

The chain carries TRBV6-2 or TRBV6-3 and TRBJ2-6; TCRdb selects TRBD1, and the lack of DNA leaves this call unchecked. The germline V gene encodes CDR1 MNHEY and CDR2 SVGEGT. The CDR3 is 19 residues long. The chain's CDR3 is CASSSLSRDRGDGANVLTF.

The gene calls are TRBV20-1 and TRBJ1-6. The CDR3 contains 15 residues. From germline, CDR1 is DFQATT and CDR2 SNEGSKA (reference sequence). CDR3 sequence: CSARVGVREGSPLHF.

The V call is TRBV7-3, the J call TRBJ2-1. Germline loops: CDR1 SGHTA, CDR2 FQGTGA. The CDR3 spans 15 residues. CDR3: CASSPQYSSYNEQFF.

The CDR3 here is CASSQDRGTSGSGELFF. This chain connects TRBV4-2 to TRBJ2-2; TCRdb designates TRBD2, a call that cannot be tested without DNA. The CDR3 covers 17 residues. Germline V CDR1 and CDR2: LGHNA, YNFKEQ.

This sequence joins TRBV6-1 and TRBJ1-2. This CDR3 spans 16 amino acids. In germline, CDR1 is MNHNS, CDR2 SASEGT. CDR3 sequence: CASSTGGPQVGGGYTF.

The chain is built from TRBV9 and TRBJ2-1; the D call of TRBD1 rests on TCRdb alone, since no DNA is present to check it. The CDR3 loop spans 15 amino acids. The germline V gene has CDR1 SGDLS and CDR2 YYNGEE. CDR3 sequence reads: CASSGTGTGSNEQFF. The entire variable domain, with the rest obtained from reference TRBV9 and TRBJ2-1, is as follows: DSGVTQTPKHLITATGQRVTLRCSPRSGDLSVYWYQQSLDQGLQFLIQYYNGEERAKGNILERFSAQQFPDLHSELNLSSLELGDSALYFCASSGTGTGSNEQFFGPGTRLTVL.

The chain uses TRBV7-9 and TRBJ1-4; lacking DNA, the TRBD1 call made by TCRdb goes unchecked. Per the germline V gene, CDR1 is SEHNR and CDR2 is FQNEAQ (reference sequence). The CDR3 is made up of 16 amino acids. CDR3: CASSSLGVLANEKLFF.

This chain links TRBV19 with TRBJ2-1; TCRdb calls TRBD2, which cannot be checked without DNA. CDR1 is LNHDA, CDR2 SQIVND, per germline (reference sequence). The CDR3 extends over 14 amino acids. CDR3 amino acids: CASRGLAPLNEQFF.

J is TRBJ2-7 and V is TRBV27; the D call of TRBD2 rests on TCRdb alone, since no DNA is present to check it. This CDR3 spans 15 amino acids. Germline CDR1 MNHEY, CDR2 SMNVEV (reference sequence). The CDR3 loop reads CASSFSGSSSYEQYF.

The genes are TRBV15 and TRBJ2-3. Germline V gene data show CDR1 as LNHNV and CDR2 as YYDKDF (reference sequence). CDR3 length: 15 amino acids. CDR3 sequence: CATSRASEGPDTQYF.

The chain has TRBV5-1 and TRBJ1-4; without DNA, the TCRdb call of TRBD1 cannot be checked. CDR1 SGHRS and CDR2 YFSETQ come from the germline V gene. This CDR3 contains 14 residues. This CDR3 is CASSLDSGDEKLFF. The full variable domain, in which reference TRBV5-1 and TRBJ1-4 provide the parts outside the CDR3, is KAGVTQTPRYLIKTRGQQVTLSCSPISGHRSVSWYQQTPGQGLQFLFEYFSETQRNKGNFPGRFSGRQFSNSRSEMNVSTLELGDSALYLCASSLDSGDEKLFFGSGTQLSVL.

The gene calls are TRBV12-3 or TRBV12-4 and TRBJ2-5; checking the TCRdb D call of TRBD2 is not possible without DNA. This CDR3 comprises 16 residues. This CDR3 reads CASSGLAGKTRETQYF.

The chain uses TRBV7-9 and TRBJ2-2. This CDR3 has 12 amino acids. The germline V gene encodes CDR1 SEHNR and CDR2 FQNEAQ (reference sequence). This CDR3 is CASNYGAGELFF. Together with reference TRBV7-9 and TRBJ2-2, the CDR3 gives the full variable domain: DTGVSQNPRHKITKRGQNVTFRCDPISEHNRLYWYRQTLGQGPEFLTYFQNEAQLEKSRLLSDRFSAERPKGSFSTLEIQRTEQGDSAMYLCASNYGAGELFFGEGSRLTVL.

The chain is built from TRBV7-2 and TRBJ1-1; the D call from TCRdb, TRBD1, cannot be confirmed without DNA. CDR1 SGHTA and CDR2 FQGNSA come from the germline V gene. The CDR3 sequence is 16 residues long. CDR3 residues: CASSSQAALANTEAFF.

This chain uses TRBV11-2 with TRBJ2-5; the TCRdb call, TRBD1, lacks DNA for checking. The CDR3 contains 14 residues. Germline lookup yields CDR1 SGHAT and CDR2 FQNNGV. This CDR3 reads CASSFSGQGETQYF.

The chain joins TRBV12-3 or TRBV12-4 to TRBJ2-1; TCRdb selects TRBD1, and the lack of DNA leaves this call unchecked. The CDR3 is 13 residues long. The CDR3: CASVPPLGNEQFF.

The chain recombines TRBV6-2 or TRBV6-3 with TRBJ2-5; no DNA is available, so the TRBD2 call from TCRdb remains unchecked. This CDR3 is 16 amino acids long. Germline V CDR1 and CDR2: MNHEY, SVGEGT. CDR3 protein: CASSYEIAGVVETQYF.

The rearrangement joins TRBV4-3 to TRBJ2-1; absent DNA, TCRdb's TRBD1 call cannot be checked. The V gene's germline CDR1 is LGHNA and CDR2 YSLEER. The CDR3 is 13 amino acids. CDR3 sequence reads: CASSQLGVQEQFF.

This chain joins TRBV29-1 and TRBJ1-2; without DNA, the TCRdb call of TRBD1 cannot be checked. This CDR3 spans 15 amino acids. The germline gives CDR1 SQVTM, CDR2 ANQGSEA. CDR3 sequence: CSVERLGQGKDGYTF.

The V and J genes are TRBV12-3 or TRBV12-4 and TRBJ1-6; TCRdb proposes TRBD1, but this gene call is untestable without DNA. The CDR3 is made up of 15 amino acids. CDR3 loop: CASSSGVVGGSPLHF.

This chain links TRBV18 with TRBJ1-2. Germline CDR1 is KGHSH and CDR2 is LQKENI. The CDR3 is made up of 12 amino acids. CDR3 protein: CASSPQREGYTF.

The chain joins TRBV6-5 to TRBJ2-1; there is no DNA to check the TCRdb D call of TRBD1. The CDR3 loop spans 17 amino acids. In germline, CDR1 is MNHEY, CDR2 SVGAGI. The chain's CDR3 is CASSYSHPGQGYNEQFF.

This chain joins TRBV9 and TRBJ2-1; TCRdb returns TRBD2, unconfirmable since there is no DNA. CDR3 length equals 14 residues. Germline lookup yields CDR1 SGDLS and CDR2 YYNGEE. Here the CDR3 reads CASTPGGALNEQFF.

The V and J genes are TRBV28 and TRBJ2-7; without DNA, the TCRdb call of TRBD1 cannot be checked. Germline values: CDR1 MDHEN, CDR2 SYDVKM. The CDR3 is made up of 17 amino acids. This chain's CDR3 is CASSSPRSGPDRSEQYF.

The chain combines TRBV24-1 with TRBJ2-1; the D call of TRBD2 rests on TCRdb alone, since no DNA is present to check it. The CDR3 sequence is 14 residues long. Germline CDR1 KGHDR, CDR2 SFDVKD. The CDR3 protein is CATATGLPANEQFF.

V is TRBV12-3 or TRBV12-4 and J is TRBJ2-5; TCRdb reports TRBD1, a call that lacks DNA to check it against. The CDR3 totals 16 residues. CDR3 protein: CASSFAGQPYQETQYF.

CDR3 protein: CASSPSGRIDTGELFF. This chain uses TRBV6-1 with TRBJ2-2; checking the TCRdb D call of TRBD2 is not possible without DNA. The CDR3 has 16 amino acids. Germline assignment: CDR1 MNHNS and CDR2 SASEGT.

The V gene is TRBV4-3, the J gene TRBJ2-3; TCRdb calls TRBD2, which cannot be checked without DNA. Per germline, CDR1 LGHNA and CDR2 YSLEER. There are 16 residues in the CDR3. CDR3 amino acids: CASSDLLAGSTDTQYF.

The V and J genes are TRBV9 and TRBJ2-1; the TCRdb D gene call, TRBD2, has no DNA to confirm it. The V gene's germline CDR1 is SGDLS and CDR2 YYNGEE. The CDR3 is made up of 13 amino acids. CDR3 loop: CASSVVGEDEQFF.